The 22 T cell receptor beta chains in this list originate from one sample, sequenced in a study of blood T cell repertoires in COVID-19. Clones were read by immunoSEQ multiplex PCR, and TCRdb kept only the in-frame ones, dropping some. Of 60,000 to 75,000 clones in the sample, approximately 88% were seen once. Sequenced: peripheral blood. The receptors stem from a woman aged 80 or over with acute or convalescent COVID-19.

The chain is built from TRBV2 and TRBJ2-5, with 13 bases aligning to TRBD2. Germline loops: CDR1 SNHLY, CDR2 FYNNEI. The CDR3 totals 16 residues. Trimming removed 6 bases from V and 2 bases from J; junction bases left unmatched: 6. DNA of the CDR3: TGTGCCAGCAGGGGAGGACTAGCGGGAGATCAAGAGACCCAGTACTTC. Protein: CASRGGLAGDQETQYF.

This sequence joins TRBV15 and TRBJ2-3; TRBD2 matches 8 bases. Unmatched junction bases numbered 5, after V lost 3 bases and J lost 0 bases. Germline CDR1 reads LNHNV; CDR2 reads YYDKDF (reference sequence). CDR3 length: 16 residues. The CDR3 is CATSRELAVSTDTQYF. The CDR3 DNA reads as TGTGCCACCAGCAGGGAACTAGCGGTTAGCACAGATACGCAGTATTTT.

The V gene is TRBV10-3, the J gene TRBJ1-2; D gene uncertain. V shed 0 bases and J shed 4 bases, with 6 bases lying between them. Germline V gives CDR1 ENHRY, CDR2 SYGVKD. CDR3 length: 13 residues. CDR3 sequence reads: CAISESVAYGYTF. For the CDR3, the DNA is TGTGCCATCAGTGAGTCGGTGGCCTATGGCTACACCTTC.

By frequency in the sample, this clone is medium-sized. Other nucleotide sequences in the sample specify the same CDR3. The chain joins TRBV5-4 to TRBJ2-7; 11 positions agree with TRBD1. The CDR3 runs 14 residues. Per the germline V gene, CDR1 is SGHNT and CDR2 is YYREEE (reference sequence). Unmatched junction bases numbered 4, after V lost 2 bases and J lost 6 bases. The CDR3 nucleotides read TGTGCCAGCAGCTTCGGACAGGGGGCTGGCGAGCAGTACTTC. Translating gives CASSFGQGAGEQYF.

Only one count was recorded for this clone. V and J are TRBV2 and TRBJ1-1; possibly TRBD1 for D (5 bases). There are 15 residues in the CDR3. The germline gives CDR1 SNHLY, CDR2 FYNNEI. Trimming pared 6 bases from V and 0 bases from J, leaving 14 bases between. CDR3 residues: CASSGARDLNTEAFF. The CDR3 DNA reads TGTGCCAGCAGCGGGGCCCGGGACTTGAACACTGAAGCTTTCTTT.

This clone was detected once. This rearrangement joins TRBV7-3 to TRBJ1-5, with TRBD1 matching 7 bases. J was trimmed by 7 bases and V by 2 bases; bases with no gene match: 11. Germline CDR1 SGHTA, CDR2 FQGTGA. CDR3 length: 16 residues. The CDR3 DNA is TGTGCCAGCAGCTTACTCATCGACAGGGCGAGCCAGCCCCAGCATTTT. Its protein product is CASSLLIDRASQPQHF.

The rearrangement links TRBV12-3 or TRBV12-4 to TRBJ2-5; no clear D gene. V was shortened by 3 bases and J by 4 bases, with 3 bases between the two germline ends. This CDR3 is built from 11 residues. For the CDR3, the DNA is TGTGCCAGCAGTTTTAGAGAGACCCAGTACTTC. Its translation is CASSFRETQYF.

This chain joins TRBV7-8 and TRBJ1-1; possible D gene TRBD1, 5 bases. Germline-derived CDR1 and CDR2 are SGHVS and FQNEAQ. The CDR3 contains 15 residues. The ends were cut back, 5 bases at V and 1 base at J, with 14 bases in the middle. The CDR3 loop is CASSLGGTQNTEAFF. The CDR3 nucleotides are TGTGCCAGCAGCCTTGGAGGGACCCAGAACACTGAAGCTTTCTTT.

The V call is TRBV27, the J call TRBJ1-5; TRBD1 aligns across 8 bases. Germline trimming cut 3 bases from V and 4 bases from J; bases unmatched to any gene: 2. Germline-derived CDR1 and CDR2 are MNHEY and SMNVEV (reference sequence). The CDR3 contains 14 residues. CDR3 DNA: TGTGCCAGCAGTTTCAGGGGGCGGAATCAGCCCCAGCATTTT. Translated, it gives CASSFRGRNQPQHF.

This clone was seen just once. The chain combines TRBV2 with TRBJ1-2, with D maybe TRBD1 (6 bases). This CDR3 is 13 amino acids long. In germline, CDR1 is SNHLY, CDR2 FYNNEI. Trimming cost V 6 bases and J 4 bases, with 12 bases left between them. CDR3 DNA sequence: TGTGCCAGCAGCACGACAGGAGGCTATGGCTACACCTTC. As protein: CASSTTGGYGYTF. Drawing the rest from reference TRBV2 and TRBJ1-2, the complete variable domain is EPEVTQTPSHQVTQMGQEVILRCVPISNHLYFYWYRQILGQKVEFLVSFYNNEISEKSEIFDDQFSVERPDGSNFTLKIRSTKLEDSAMYFCASSTTGGYGYTFGSGTRLTVV.

The CDR3 region is CASSQMGGSETQYF. The CDR3 DNA follows: TGTGCCAGCAGCCAGATGGGGGGATCGGAGACCCAGTACTTC. V and J are TRBV11-2 and TRBJ2-5, with D possibly being TRBD2 (6 bases). Trimming took off 5 bases at V and 5 bases at J, with 15 bases between the two ends. The V gene's germline CDR1 is SGHAT and CDR2 FQNNGV. There are 14 residues in the CDR3.

The chain joins TRBV29-1 to TRBJ1-2; D unresolved. V lost 3 bases and J 5 bases, leaving 13 bases between the germline ends. Germline-derived CDR1 and CDR2 are SQVTM and ANQGSEA. The CDR3 is made up of 13 amino acids. The CDR3 loop reads CSVDRGTAYGYTF. The CDR3 region has the DNA TGCAGCGTTGACCGGGGAACGGCATATGGCTACACCTTC.

The chain employs TRBV18 and TRBJ1-1, with 7 bases lining up with TRBD1. CDR1 KGHSH and CDR2 LQKENI come from the germline V gene. Trimming at V came to 2 bases and at J to 1 base, leaving 7 bases not matched to a gene. There are 16 residues in the CDR3. The CDR3 bases are TGTGCCAGCTCACCATCGGGAGGGGGCAGGAACACTGAAGCTTTCTTT. Its protein is CASSPSGGGRNTEAFF. The full variable domain, rest sourced from reference TRBV18 and TRBJ1-1, is NAGVMQNPRHLVRRRGQEARLRCSPMKGHSHVYWYRQLPEEGLKFMVYLQKENIIDESGMPKERFSAEFPKEGPSILRIQQVVRGDSAAYFCASSPSGGGRNTEAFFGQGTRLTVV.

The chain couples TRBV7-8 to TRBJ2-7; 7 bases agree with TRBD1. The CDR3 loop spans 14 amino acids. Germline CDR1 SGHVS, CDR2 FQNEAQ. With V trimmed by 5 bases and J by 5 bases, 9 bases remained unmatched. The DNA for the CDR3 is TGTGCCAGCAGCATAAGACAGGGAACCCACGAGCAGTACTTC. This translates into CASSIRQGTHEQYF.

The J gene is TRBJ1-3, the V gene TRBV6-5; D perhaps matches TRBD1 (6 bases). The CDR3 runs 15 residues. The ends were cut back, 5 bases at V and 4 bases at J, with 15 bases in the middle. Germline V CDR1 and CDR2: MNHEY, SVGAGI. The CDR3 region is CASSQGPTAGNTIYF. The CDR3 nucleotides read TGTGCCAGCAGTCAGGGGCCTACGGCGGGAAACACCATATATTTT.

V and J are TRBV3-1 (or the pseudogene TRBV3-2) and TRBJ2-2; 9 nucleotides match TRBD1. CDR3 length: 17 amino acids. V shed 2 bases, J shed 5 bases, and the junction held 9 bases outside the gene matches. Germline-derived CDR1 and CDR2 are LGHDT and YNNKEL (reference sequence). The CDR3 DNA reads TGTGCCAGCAGCCAAAGGAACAGGGGGCAGGGGACCGGGGAGCTGTTTTTT. Amino acids: CASSQRNRGQGTGELFF.

The gene calls are TRBV2 and TRBJ1-1, with D possibly matching TRBD1 (6 bases). Germline CDR1 SNHLY, CDR2 FYNNEI. Trimming pared 8 bases from V and 6 bases from J, leaving 19 bases between. The CDR3 has 14 residues. CDR3 loop: CASGKTGIKSEAFF. As DNA, the CDR3 is TGTGCCAGCGGGAAAACAGGGATTAAGTCTGAAGCTTTCTTT. Looking up the rest from reference TRBV2 and TRBJ1-1 gives the full variable domain: EPEVTQTPSHQVTQMGQEVILRCVPISNHLYFYWYRQILGQKVEFLVSFYNNEISEKSEIFDDQFSVERPDGSNFTLKIRSTKLEDSAMYFCASGKTGIKSEAFFGQGTRLTVV.

The V and J genes are TRBV2 and TRBJ2-3, with D possibly matching TRBD2 (7 bases). Trimming shortened V by 10 bases and J by 1 base, and 21 bases separated the two germline ends. This CDR3 is 16 amino acids long. From germline, CDR1 is SNHLY and CDR2 FYNNEI. CDR3 coding DNA: TGTGCCAAGGGGGGGGCGGGAACCATTGGCACAGATACGCAGTATTTT. Translation gives CAKGGAGTIGTDTQYF.

The rearrangement joins TRBV24-1 to TRBJ2-6; D remains unclear. V was pared by 3 bases and J by 0 bases, with 5 bases between. From germline, CDR1 is KGHDR and CDR2 SFDVKD. CDR3 length: 15 residues. The CDR3, as DNA: TGTGCCACCAGTGATCCGGGCTCTGGGGCCAACGTCCTGACTTTC. It encodes CATSDPGSGANVLTF.

This chain uses TRBV2 with TRBJ2-7; no firm D call. V gave up 3 bases and J gave up 5 bases, with 17 bases separating them. The germline V gene has CDR1 SNHLY and CDR2 FYNNEI. CDR3 size: 15 residues. The CDR3 spells CASSEFSPGRDEQYF. The DNA for the CDR3 is TGTGCCAGCAGTGAGTTTTCCCCAGGTAGAGACGAGCAGTACTTC.

This clone has just one count. V usage is TRBV6-2 or TRBV6-3 and J usage is TRBJ1-2; D gene uncertain. Trimming cost V 6 bases and J 5 bases, with 13 bases left between them. This CDR3 is built from 13 residues. From germline, CDR1 is MNHEY and CDR2 SVGEGT. The CDR3 here is CASSKGGWYGYTF. The CDR3, as DNA: TGTGCCAGCAGCAAAGGAGGGTGGTATGGCTACACCTTC.

The chain employs TRBV5-1 and TRBJ2-2; TRBD1 aligns across 8 bases. This CDR3 contains 16 residues. Trimming at V came to 4 bases and at J to 7 bases, leaving 12 bases not matched to a gene. Germline lookup yields CDR1 SGHRS and CDR2 YFSETQ. The CDR3 spells CASSRDRGSTGGELFF. The CDR3 DNA reads as TGCGCCAGCAGCCGCGACAGGGGTTCCACGGGCGGGGAGCTGTTTTTT. Complete variable domain (other parts from reference TRBV5-1 and TRBJ2-2): KAGVTQTPRYLIKTRGQQVTLSCSPISGHRSVSWYQQTPGQGLQFLFEYFSETQRNKGNFPGRFSGRQFSNSRSEMNVSTLELGDSALYLCASSRDRGSTGGELFFGEGSRLTVL.